This T cell receptor (beta chain) was identified during a study of T cells in Graves' hyperthyroidism and ophthalmopathy (dated by TCRdb to between 2019 and 2020). Study-wide context: Peripheral blood samples were taken at initial diagnosis, before any treatment was given. A discovery cohort of about 95 patients, about 44 with Graves' ophthalmopathy and approximately 57 with stable Graves' hyperthyroidism, was used to find distinguishing TCR V-J signatures. Whether ophthalmopathy could be predicted prospectively was tested in an independent validation cohort made up of roughly 20 hyperthyroidism patients plus 17 patients who later progressed to ophthalmopathy. For training and testing, the 80 to 100 patients in the discovery cohort were randomly divided in a 7:3 ratio. In about 6 Graves' hyperthyroidism patients, the study also compared T-cell repertoires from thyroid tissue with T-cell repertoires from blood. After blood sampling, hyperthyroidism patients were treated with methimazole at a starting dose of 30 mg daily, and ophthalmopathy patients were treated with high-dose intravenous methylprednisolone. According to the paper, TCR Vbeta CDR3 sequencing was carried out on over 130 peripheral blood samples, which came from approximately 41 ophthalmopathy, roughly 75 hyperthyroidism and roughly 17 progressor patients.

Stable Graves' hyperthyroidism was defined as the absence of progression to ophthalmopathy over 18 months of follow-up. Hyperthyroidism patients were aged 18 to 65 years and newly diagnosed, with disease duration of less than 2 months. Patients with uncontrolled infections, other autoimmune diseases, pregnancy or lactation were excluded. Diagnoses were established on the basis of clinical symptoms, serum thyroxine and TRAb, thyroid ultrasound, and orbital computed tomography. PBMCs were separated from approximately 9.9 ml of fresh peripheral blood using Ficoll-Paque density gradient centrifugation. Total RNA was extracted using Trizol reagent, and RNA quality was assessed on an Agilent 2100 Bioanalyzer. Amplification of TCR beta CDR3 regions was carried out from RNA transcripts. The TCR CDR3 was subjected to a first round of RT-PCR using the HTBI primer set and the Qiagen OneStep RT-PCR kit. Libraries were constructed in a second round of multiplex PCR, after which size selection and purification were performed. Sequencing of the libraries was done on an Illumina HiSeq2000 using paired-end 100 bp reads. For the original study's pipeline: Raw data were processed with SOAPnuke, discarding reads with adapters, uncalled bases, mean Phred below 15, or no exact constant-primer or identifier match. High-quality paired reads were merged with COPE v1.2.5, and unique nucleotide sequences were defined as clonotypes. MiTCR v1.1 was used to align clonotypes to the IMGT TRBV, TRBD and TRBJ reference segments. Only V-J combinations with frequency above 0.0001, covering 99% to 99.2% of repertoires, were analysed. The TCS score was defined as the ratio of F50 (clonal expansion) to E x V (chaos), calculated using BLOSUM62-based TCRdist between CDR3 peptides within each V-J. Welch's t-statistics and random forest reduced roughly 500 V-J features to 10 to 15, which were used in a naive Bayes classifier (R e1071). Using fastp at Q25 and MiXCR, TCRdb reprocessed the public reads and kept productive beta chains. Each entry is one CDR3 protein sequence, shown with its most common DNA and genes. The V and J calls were not made by the authors but by TCRdb's processing. A total of 380,000 or so distinct CDR3 sequences appear in this sample, roughly 19% of them only once. The ten largest clones represent around 3.6% of the sample.

Many counts were recorded for this clonotype. Its recognized antigen is unknown. No base quality values were provided; no much bigger clone lies one nucleotide off. Results the study describes overall, beyond this receptor: Blood samples also contained most of the expanded thyroid clonotypes (frequency above 0.001), which suggests that blood repertoires may reflect thyroid immune responses. In validation, the model predicted progression to ophthalmopathy a median of around 6.5 months before onset, with approximately 71% sensitivity and roughly 72% specificity. No statistical method was used to set the sample size in advance, and investigators knew the group allocation. A 13 V-J signature model separated ophthalmopathy from stable hyperthyroidism, with around 91% sensitivity and about 81% specificity in cross-validation and 80%/75% in testing.

V drops 2 bases and J drops 3 bases, leaving 7 bases in between. From the germline V gene, CDR1 is MNHNS and CDR2 is SASEGT. Counted from cysteine to phenylalanine, this CDR3 has 13 amino acids. This entry keeps only the CDR3 DNA: 39 bases, framed from base 1. The source material was blood. This chain is built from TRBV6-1 and TRBJ1-1; no D gene is confidently identified. The origin of this receptor is a woman aged 18 to 35 with Graves' hyperthyroidism. The bases are TGTGCCAGCAGTGAAATAGCGGACACTGAAGCTTTCTTT. Translated, it gives CASSEIADTEAFF.